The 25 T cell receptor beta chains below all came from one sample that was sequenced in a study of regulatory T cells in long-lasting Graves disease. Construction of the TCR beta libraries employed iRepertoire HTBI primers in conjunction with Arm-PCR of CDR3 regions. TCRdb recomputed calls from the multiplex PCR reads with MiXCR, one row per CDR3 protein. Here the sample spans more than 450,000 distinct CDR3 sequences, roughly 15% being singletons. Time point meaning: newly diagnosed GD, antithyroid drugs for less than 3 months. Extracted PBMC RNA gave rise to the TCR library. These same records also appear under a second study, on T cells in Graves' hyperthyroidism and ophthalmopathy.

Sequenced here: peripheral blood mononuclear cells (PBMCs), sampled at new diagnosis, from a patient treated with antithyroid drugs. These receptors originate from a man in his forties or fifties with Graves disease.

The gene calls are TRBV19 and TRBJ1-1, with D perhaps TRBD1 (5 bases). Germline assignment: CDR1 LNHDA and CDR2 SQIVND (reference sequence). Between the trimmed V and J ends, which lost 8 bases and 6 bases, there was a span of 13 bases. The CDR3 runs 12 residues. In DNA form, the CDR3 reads TGTGCCAGTCGCCGAAGGGGTGCTGAAGCTTTCTTT. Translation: CASRRRGAEAFF.

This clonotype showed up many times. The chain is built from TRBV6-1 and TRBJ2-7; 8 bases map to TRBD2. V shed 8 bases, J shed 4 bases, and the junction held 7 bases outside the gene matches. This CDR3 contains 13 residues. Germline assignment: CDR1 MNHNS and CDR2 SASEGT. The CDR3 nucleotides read TGTGCCAGCGGACCGGGAGGGCCGTACGAGCAGTACTTC. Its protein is CASGPGGPYEQYF.

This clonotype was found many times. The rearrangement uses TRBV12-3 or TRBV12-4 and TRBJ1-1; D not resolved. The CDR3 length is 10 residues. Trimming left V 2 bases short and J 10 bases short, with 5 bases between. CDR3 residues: CASSLSRAFF. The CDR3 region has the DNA TGTGCCAGCAGTTTATCCCGAGCTTTCTTT.

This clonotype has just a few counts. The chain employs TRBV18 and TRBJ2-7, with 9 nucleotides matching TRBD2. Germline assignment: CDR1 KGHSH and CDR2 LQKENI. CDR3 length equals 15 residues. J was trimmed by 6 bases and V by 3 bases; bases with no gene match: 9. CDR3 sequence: CASSPLAGESGEQYF. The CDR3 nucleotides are TGTGCCAGCTCACCTTTAGCGGGAGAATCTGGCGAGCAGTACTTC.

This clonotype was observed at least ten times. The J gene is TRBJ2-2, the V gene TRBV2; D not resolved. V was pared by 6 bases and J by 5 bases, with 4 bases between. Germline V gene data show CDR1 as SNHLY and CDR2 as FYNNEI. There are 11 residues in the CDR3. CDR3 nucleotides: TGTGCCAGCAGCTTAACCGGGGAGCTGTTTTTT. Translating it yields CASSLTGELFF. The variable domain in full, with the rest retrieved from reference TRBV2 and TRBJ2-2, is EPEVTQTPSHQVTQMGQEVILRCVPISNHLYFYWYRQILGQKVEFLVSFYNNEISEKSEIFDDQFSVERPDGSNFTLKIRSTKLEDSAMYFCASSLTGELFFGEGSRLTVL.

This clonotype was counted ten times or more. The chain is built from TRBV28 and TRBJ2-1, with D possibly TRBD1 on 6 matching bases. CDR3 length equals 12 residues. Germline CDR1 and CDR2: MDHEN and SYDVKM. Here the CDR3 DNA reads TGTGTTATCTTAACAGGGCTGGGGGAGCAGTTCTTC. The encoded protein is CVILTGLGEQFF.

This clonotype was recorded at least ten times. CDR3 loop: CSARVAREIADTQYF. The CDR3 nucleotides are TGCAGTGCTAGGGTCGCGCGGGAGATCGCAGATACGCAGTATTTT. The V gene is TRBV20-1, the J gene TRBJ2-3, with TRBD2 matching over 7 bases. The V segment lost 3 bases and the J segment 4 bases; nucleotides outside the gene matches: 10. The CDR3 is made up of 15 amino acids. Germline-derived CDR1 and CDR2 are DFQATT and SNEGSKA (reference sequence).

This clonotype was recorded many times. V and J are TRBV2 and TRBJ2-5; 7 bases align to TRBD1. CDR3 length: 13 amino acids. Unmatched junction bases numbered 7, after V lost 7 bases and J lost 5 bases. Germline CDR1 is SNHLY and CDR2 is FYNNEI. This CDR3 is CASTRQGGETQYF. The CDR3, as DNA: TGTGCCAGCACTCGACAGGGCGGGGAGACCCAGTACTTC.

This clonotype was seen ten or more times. DNA of the CDR3: TGTGCCAGCAGTTTATGGTCGGGACAGGGGACGCAGCCCCAGCATTTT. Protein product: CASSLWSGQGTQPQHF. The chain has TRBV28 and TRBJ1-5, with TRBD1 identical over 10 bases. Germline trimming cut 0 bases from V and 7 bases from J; bases unmatched to any gene: 6. The CDR3 is 16 amino acids. The V gene's germline CDR1 is MDHEN and CDR2 SYDVKM.

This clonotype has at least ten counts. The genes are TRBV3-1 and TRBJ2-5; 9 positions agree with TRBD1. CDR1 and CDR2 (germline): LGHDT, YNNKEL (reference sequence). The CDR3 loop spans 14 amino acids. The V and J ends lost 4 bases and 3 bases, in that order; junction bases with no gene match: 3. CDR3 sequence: CASSPRDREETQYF. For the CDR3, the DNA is TGTGCCAGCAGCCCCCGGGACAGGGAAGAGACCCAGTACTTC.

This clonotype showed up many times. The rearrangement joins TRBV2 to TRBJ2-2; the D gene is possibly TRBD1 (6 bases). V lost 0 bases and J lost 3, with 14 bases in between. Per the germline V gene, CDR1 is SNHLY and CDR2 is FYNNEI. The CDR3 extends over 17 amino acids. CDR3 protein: CASSEALGTRYTGELFF. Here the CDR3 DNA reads TGTGCCAGCAGTGAAGCTTTAGGGACAAGATACACCGGGGAGCTGTTTTTT.

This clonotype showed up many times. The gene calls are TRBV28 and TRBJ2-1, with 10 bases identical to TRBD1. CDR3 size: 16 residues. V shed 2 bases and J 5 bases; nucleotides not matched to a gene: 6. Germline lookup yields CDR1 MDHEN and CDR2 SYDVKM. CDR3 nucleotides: TGTGCCAGCAGTTTACTCGACAGGGGGCGGCACAATGAGCAGTTCTTC. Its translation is CASSLLDRGRHNEQFF. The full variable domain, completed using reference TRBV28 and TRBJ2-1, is DVKVTQSSRYLVKRTGEKVFLECVQDMDHENMFWYRQDPGLGLRLIYFSYDVKMKEKGDIPEGYSVSREKKERFSLILESASTNQTSMYLCASSLLDRGRHNEQFFGPGTRLTVL.

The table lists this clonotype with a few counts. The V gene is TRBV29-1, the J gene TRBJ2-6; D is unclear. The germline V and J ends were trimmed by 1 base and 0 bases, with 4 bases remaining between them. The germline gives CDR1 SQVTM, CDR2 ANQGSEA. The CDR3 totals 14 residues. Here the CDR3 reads CSVEGISGANVLTF. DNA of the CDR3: TGCAGCGTTGAAGGGATCTCTGGGGCCAACGTCCTGACTTTC.

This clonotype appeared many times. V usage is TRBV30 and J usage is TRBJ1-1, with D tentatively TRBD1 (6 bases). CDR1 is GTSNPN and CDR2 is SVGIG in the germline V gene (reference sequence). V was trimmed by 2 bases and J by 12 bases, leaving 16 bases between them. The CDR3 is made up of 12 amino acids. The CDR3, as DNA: TGTGCCTGGAGTCTCCCTACAGGGCCACCTTTCTTT. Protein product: CAWSLPTGPPFF.

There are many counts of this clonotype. CDR3 residues: CASSYRSPEDTQYF. The CDR3 bases are TGTGCCAGCAGCTACCGGTCGCCCGAAGATACGCAGTATTTT. The chain employs TRBV11-2 and TRBJ2-3; no definite D call. V shed 4 bases and J shed 5 bases, with 13 bases lying between them. CDR1 is SGHAT, CDR2 FQNNGV, per germline. The CDR3 sequence is 14 residues long.

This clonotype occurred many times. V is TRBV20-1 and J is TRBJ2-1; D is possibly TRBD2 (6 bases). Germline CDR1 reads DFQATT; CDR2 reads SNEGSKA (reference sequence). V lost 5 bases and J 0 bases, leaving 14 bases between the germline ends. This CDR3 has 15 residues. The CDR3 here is CSAYQRAASYNEQFF. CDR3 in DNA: TGCAGTGCTTACCAGCGGGCCGCCTCCTACAATGAGCAGTTCTTC.

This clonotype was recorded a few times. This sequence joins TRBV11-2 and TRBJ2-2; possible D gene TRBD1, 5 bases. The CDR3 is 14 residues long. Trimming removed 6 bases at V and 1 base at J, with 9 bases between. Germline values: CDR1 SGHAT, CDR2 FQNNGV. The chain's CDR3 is CASSLQENTGELFF. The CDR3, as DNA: TGTGCCAGCAGTTTACAGGAGAACACCGGGGAGCTGTTTTTT.

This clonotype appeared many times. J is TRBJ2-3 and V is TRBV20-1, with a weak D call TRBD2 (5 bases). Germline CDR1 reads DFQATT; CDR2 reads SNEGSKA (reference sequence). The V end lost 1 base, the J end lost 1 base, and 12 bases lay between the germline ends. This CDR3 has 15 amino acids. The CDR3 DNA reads TGCAGTGCTAGAGCGGCGGCGAGGGGCACAGATACGCAGTATTTT. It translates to CSARAAARGTDTQYF.

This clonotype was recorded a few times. The CDR3: CASSQLGQGDGNQPQHF. The CDR3 DNA sequence: TGTGCCAGCAGTCAGTTGGGACAGGGAGACGGCAATCAGCCCCAGCATTTT. The chain is built from TRBV12-3 or TRBV12-4 and TRBJ1-5; TRBD1 aligns across 9 bases. CDR3 length: 17 residues. The V segment lost 5 bases and the J segment 2 bases; nucleotides outside the gene matches: 10.

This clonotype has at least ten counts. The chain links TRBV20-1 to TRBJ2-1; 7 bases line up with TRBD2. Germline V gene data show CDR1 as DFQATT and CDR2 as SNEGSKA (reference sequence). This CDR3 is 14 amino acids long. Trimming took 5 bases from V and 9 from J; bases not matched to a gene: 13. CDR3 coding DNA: TGCAGTGCTCCTCGACTAGCAAGTCTTCGTGAGCAGTTCTTC. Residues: CSAPRLASLREQFF.

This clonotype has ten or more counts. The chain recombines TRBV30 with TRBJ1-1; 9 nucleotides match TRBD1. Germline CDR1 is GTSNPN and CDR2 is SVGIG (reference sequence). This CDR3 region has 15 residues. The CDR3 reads CAQGVGQGKSTEAFF. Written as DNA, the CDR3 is TGTGCACAAGGAGTAGGACAGGGGAAGTCCACTGAAGCTTTCTTT.

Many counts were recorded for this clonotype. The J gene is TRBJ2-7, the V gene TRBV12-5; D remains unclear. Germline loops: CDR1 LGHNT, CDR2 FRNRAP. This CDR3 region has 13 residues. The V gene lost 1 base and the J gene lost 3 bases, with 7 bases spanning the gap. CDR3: CASGLGGNYEQYF. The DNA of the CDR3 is TGTGCTAGTGGTTTGGGGGGAAACTACGAGCAGTACTTC.

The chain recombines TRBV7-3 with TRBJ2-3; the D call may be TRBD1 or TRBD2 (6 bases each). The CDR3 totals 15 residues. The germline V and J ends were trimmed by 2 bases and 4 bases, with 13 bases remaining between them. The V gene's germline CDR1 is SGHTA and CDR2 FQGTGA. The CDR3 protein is CASSLGGPLSDTQYF. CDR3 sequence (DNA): TGTGCCAGCAGCTTAGGGGGGCCGCTTTCAGATACGCAGTATTTT.

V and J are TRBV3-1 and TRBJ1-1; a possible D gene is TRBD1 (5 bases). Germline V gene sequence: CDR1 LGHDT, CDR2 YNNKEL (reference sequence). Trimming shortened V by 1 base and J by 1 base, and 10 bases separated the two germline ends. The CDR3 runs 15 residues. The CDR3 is CASSQAGTRNTEAFF. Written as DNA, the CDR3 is TGTGCCAGCAGCCAAGCCGGGACGCGGAACACTGAAGCTTTCTTT.

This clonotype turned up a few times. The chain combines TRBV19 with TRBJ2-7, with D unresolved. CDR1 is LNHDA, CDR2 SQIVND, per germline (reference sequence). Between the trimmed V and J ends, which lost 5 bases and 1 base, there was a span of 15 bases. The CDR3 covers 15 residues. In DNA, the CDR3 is TGTGCCAGTAGTCCAGTCGCCTTCGGTTCCTACGAGCAGTACTTC. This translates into CASSPVAFGSYEQYF.